The next 14 T cell receptor beta chains were all read from a single sample in a study of cytomegalovirus exposure and HLA in healthy donors. Sequencing was performed with immunoSEQ multiplex PCR; in TCRdb, only in-frame clones are kept and a portion is missing. This sample has 150,000 to 200,000 clones, with 81% found just once. The sequenced sample was PBMCs. All receptors come from a woman in her thirties in good health and CMV-seronegative.

The V call is TRBV2, the J call TRBJ2-3; the match to TRBD1 covers 11 bases. The CDR3 consists of 15 residues. The germline gives CDR1 SNHLY, CDR2 FYNNEI. V gave up 5 bases and J gave up 6 bases; unmatched junction bases: 7. The CDR3 DNA sequence: TGTGCCAGCAGTCAGGACAGGGGGCGCGCGGATACGCAGTATTTT. The encoded protein is CASSQDRGRADTQYF. Filled out from reference TRBV2 and TRBJ2-3, the complete variable domain reads EPEVTQTPSHQVTQMGQEVILRCVPISNHLYFYWYRQILGQKVEFLVSFYNNEISEKSEIFDDQFSVERPDGSNFTLKIRSTKLEDSAMYFCASSQDRGRADTQYFGPGTRLTVL.

The genes are TRBV7-8 and TRBJ2-1, with 8 bases fitting TRBD2. V was clipped by 1 base and J by 7 bases; unmatched bases: 9. The CDR3 sequence is 16 residues long. CDR1 and CDR2 from the germline V gene are SGHVS and FQNEAQ. The CDR3: CASSLGFGGADNEQFF. The CDR3 nucleotides read TGTGCCAGCAGCTTAGGCTTCGGGGGGGCGGATAATGAGCAGTTCTTC.

The V gene is TRBV6-5, the J gene TRBJ1-2, with 7 bases lining up with TRBD1. The CDR3 contains 14 residues. The J segment lost 4 bases and the V segment lost 5 bases, leaving 7 bases of the junction unmatched. The germline V gene has CDR1 MNHEY and CDR2 SVGAGI. The CDR3 protein is CASSLSRTGYGYTF. The DNA for the CDR3 is TGTGCCAGCAGTCTAAGCCGGACAGGCTATGGCTACACCTTC.

The gene calls are TRBV19 and TRBJ1-2, with D perhaps matching TRBD1 (6 bases). This CDR3 has 15 residues. The germline V and J ends were trimmed by 1 base and 4 bases, with 13 bases remaining between them. Germline V gives CDR1 LNHDA, CDR2 SQIVND (reference sequence). The CDR3 here is CASSIGGGASYGYTF. DNA for the CDR3: TGTGCCAGTAGTATAGGAGGGGGGGCCTCCTATGGCTACACCTTC.

This chain links TRBV6-6 with TRBJ1-5; D uncertain. This CDR3 has 13 residues. Trimming stripped 7 bases from V and 7 bases from J, with 14 bases between. Germline values: CDR1 MNHNY, CDR2 SVGAGI (reference sequence). CDR3 protein: CASTEAGNQPQHF. In nucleotides, the CDR3 is TGTGCCAGCACAGAAGCGGGGAACCAGCCCCAGCATTTT.

This clone showed up just a few times. V usage is TRBV18 and J usage is TRBJ1-2; possibly TRBD1 for D (5 bases). Germline loops: CDR1 KGHSH, CDR2 LQKENI. V was clipped by 1 base and J by 5 bases, with 11 bases between them. The CDR3 sequence is 14 residues long. The CDR3, as DNA: TGTGCCAGCTCACCACGGACACAGTCTTATGGCTACACCTTC. It encodes CASSPRTQSYGYTF.

This sequence joins TRBV30 and TRBJ1-5, with TRBD1 matching over 8 bases. Germline trimming cut 0 bases from V and 1 base from J; bases unmatched to any gene: 2. The CDR3 loop spans 15 amino acids. CDR1 and CDR2 (germline): GTSNPN, SVGIG (reference sequence). The CDR3: CAWSVGQGSNQPQHF. The CDR3 DNA is TGTGCCTGGAGTGTCGGACAGGGAAGCAATCAGCCCCAGCATTTT. The full variable domain, with the rest looked up from reference TRBV30 and TRBJ1-5, is SQTIHQWPATLVQPVGSPLSLECTVEGTSNPNLYWYRQAAGRGLQLLFYSVGIGQISSEVPQNLSASRPQDRQFILSSKKLLLSDSGFYLCAWSVGQGSNQPQHFGDGTRLSIL.

The genes are TRBV19 and TRBJ1-2; the D gene is possibly TRBD1 (5 bases). This CDR3 spans 13 amino acids. Trimming left V 1 base short and J 10 bases short, with 13 bases between. Germline V gene lookup returns CDR1 LNHDA and CDR2 SQIVND (reference sequence). The CDR3 region is CASSIGPGDDYTF. The CDR3 DNA sequence: TGTGCCAGTAGTATAGGTCCGGGGGATGACTACACCTTC. Together with reference TRBV19 and TRBJ1-2, the CDR3 gives the full variable domain: DGGITQSPKYLFRKEGQNVTLSCEQNLNHDAMYWYRQDPGQGLRLIYYSQIVNDFQKGDIAEGYSVSREKKESFPLTVTSAQKNPTAFYLCASSIGPGDDYTFGSGTRLTVV.

CDR3 residues: CASSPEGGNYGYTF. CDR3 nucleotides: TGTGCCAGCAGCCCGGAGGGAGGGAACTATGGCTACACCTTC. V usage is TRBV6-5 and J usage is TRBJ1-2; D ambiguous. The CDR3 is 14 amino acids. Germline V lookup: CDR1 MNHEY, CDR2 SVGAGI. Trimming cost V 6 bases and J 2 bases, with 13 bases left between them.

The chain links TRBV9 to TRBJ2-2; 7 bases are a match to TRBD2. V trimming: 0 bases; J trimming: 2 bases; junction bases outside the gene matches: 4. Looked up from germline, CDR1 is SGDLS and CDR2 is YYNGEE. CDR3 size: 16 residues. CDR3: CASSVVRGTNTGELFF. The DNA of the CDR3 is TGTGCCAGCAGCGTAGTGCGGGGGACCAACACCGGGGAGCTGTTTTTT. Together with reference TRBV9 and TRBJ2-2, the CDR3 gives the full variable domain: DSGVTQTPKHLITATGQRVTLRCSPRSGDLSVYWYQQSLDQGLQFLIQYYNGEERAKGNILERFSAQQFPDLHSELNLSSLELGDSALYFCASSVVRGTNTGELFFGEGSRLTVL.

V gene TRBV13 combines with J gene TRBJ2-5, with TRBD1 matching 7 bases. This CDR3 region has 12 residues. V lost 6 bases to trimming and J lost 6 bases; unmatched junction nucleotides: 4. Looked up from germline, CDR1 is PRHDT and CDR2 is FYEKMQ (reference sequence). The CDR3 bases are TGTGCCAGCAGGAGACAGGGAAAGACCCAGTACTTC. Translated: CASRRQGKTQYF.

V and J are TRBV5-6 and TRBJ1-5, with no clear D. V lost 4 bases to trimming and J lost 0 bases, with 14 bases between them. The CDR3 contains 16 residues. Germline V gives CDR1 SGHDT, CDR2 YYEEEE. The CDR3 nucleotides read TGTGCCAGCAGCCTGGCGGGGTTTGATAGCAATCAGCCCCAGCATTTT. This encodes CASSLAGFDSNQPQHF.

The chain carries TRBV29-1 and TRBJ2-3, with D possibly TRBD2 on 5 matching bases. Between the trimmed V and J ends, which lost 7 bases and 6 bases, there was a span of 17 bases. The CDR3 spans 13 residues. The germline V gene encodes CDR1 SQVTM and CDR2 ANQGSEA. The CDR3 region is CSAPAEGGDTQYF. For the CDR3, the DNA is TGCAGCGCACCAGCGGAAGGTGGGGATACGCAGTATTTT.

The chain couples TRBV27 to TRBJ1-1; D unresolved. The CDR3 sequence is 14 residues long. Germline V gives CDR1 MNHEY, CDR2 SMNVEV (reference sequence). The germline V and J ends were trimmed by 3 bases and 2 bases, with 10 bases remaining between them. The CDR3 DNA reads as TGTGCCAGCAGTTTTGTTGCCAGTAACACTGAAGCTTTCTTT. This translates into CASSFVASNTEAFF.